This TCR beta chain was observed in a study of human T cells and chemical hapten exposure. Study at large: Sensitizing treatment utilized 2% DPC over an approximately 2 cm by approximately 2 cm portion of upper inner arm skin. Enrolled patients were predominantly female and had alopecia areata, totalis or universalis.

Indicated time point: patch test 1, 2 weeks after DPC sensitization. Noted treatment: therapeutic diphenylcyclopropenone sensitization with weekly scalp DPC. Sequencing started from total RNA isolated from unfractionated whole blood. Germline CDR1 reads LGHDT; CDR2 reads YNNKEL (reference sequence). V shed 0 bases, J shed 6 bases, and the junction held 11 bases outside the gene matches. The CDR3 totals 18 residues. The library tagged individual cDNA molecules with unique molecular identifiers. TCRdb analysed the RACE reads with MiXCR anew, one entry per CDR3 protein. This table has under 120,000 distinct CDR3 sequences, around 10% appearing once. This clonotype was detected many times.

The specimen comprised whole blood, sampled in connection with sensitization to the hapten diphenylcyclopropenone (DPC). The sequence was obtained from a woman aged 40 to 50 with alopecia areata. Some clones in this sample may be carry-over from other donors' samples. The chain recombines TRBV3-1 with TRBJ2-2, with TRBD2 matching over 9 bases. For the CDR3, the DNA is TGTGCCAGCAGCCAAGATCTTGGGCTAGCGGGATCACCCGGGGAGCTGTTTTTT. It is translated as CASSQDLGLAGSPGELFF.